Below are 18 T cell receptor beta chains sequenced from a single sample in a study of siplizumab effects on memory and regulatory T cells. Assay: immunoSEQ multiplex PCR; the TCRdb copy retains only in-frame clones and omits some. This sample has more than 85,000 clones, with 94% found just once. The sequenced sample consisted of Tregs sorted from blood. These receptor sequences come from a human donor in good health.

The rearrangement joins TRBV2 to TRBJ1-6; no firm D call. In germline, CDR1 is SNHLY, CDR2 FYNNEI. Trimming stripped 3 bases from V and 8 bases from J, with 11 bases between. This CDR3 comprises 14 residues. The CDR3 region has the DNA TGTGCCAGCAGTGACCGGAGTGGGGATTCACCCCTCCACTTT. Amino acid sequence: CASSDRSGDSPLHF.

The V call is TRBV7-9, the J call TRBJ2-7; possible D gene TRBD1, 6 bases. The CDR3 has 14 amino acids. The ends were cut back, 5 bases at V and 5 bases at J, with 16 bases in the middle. Germline V gives CDR1 SEHNR, CDR2 FQNEAQ (reference sequence). CDR3 residues: CASSNGQLMDEQYF. Written as DNA, the CDR3 is TGTGCCAGCAGCAACGGACAGTTGATGGACGAGCAGTACTTC.

The rearrangement uses TRBV29-1 and TRBJ1-1, with 7 bases aligning to TRBD1. Germline V gene data show CDR1 as SQVTM and CDR2 as ANQGSEA. The CDR3 covers 15 residues. The J segment lost 0 bases and the V segment lost 7 bases, leaving 11 bases of the junction unmatched. DNA of the CDR3: TGCAGCGCGACCGGCCTGGGACAGTTGAACACTGAAGCTTTCTTT. Protein sequence: CSATGLGQLNTEAFF.

In this sample, this clone turned up once. The V gene is TRBV30, the J gene TRBJ1-2; tentatively, D is TRBD1 (6 bases). The germline V gene encodes CDR1 GTSNPN and CDR2 SVGIG (reference sequence). V was trimmed by 4 bases and J by 8 bases, leaving 20 bases between them. The CDR3 sequence is 14 residues long. CDR3 DNA sequence: TGTGCCTGGACCCCGAGGGGGGGAGGGTTAGGCTACACCTTC. This encodes CAWTPRGGGLGYTF. Full variable domain (remainder filled in from reference TRBV30 and TRBJ1-2): SQTIHQWPATLVQPVGSPLSLECTVEGTSNPNLYWYRQAAGRGLQLLFYSVGIGQISSEVPQNLSASRPQDRQFILSSKKLLLSDSGFYLCAWTPRGGGLGYTFGSGTRLTVV.

This chain uses TRBV6-5 with TRBJ1-1, with D maybe TRBD1 (5 bases). The CDR3 has 13 amino acids. Germline V lookup: CDR1 MNHEY, CDR2 SVGAGI. V lost 8 bases and J 0 bases, leaving 10 bases between the germline ends. In nucleotides, the CDR3 is TGTGCCAGCGGGGCTTATATGAACACTGAAGCTTTCTTT. It is translated as CASGAYMNTEAFF.

This clone was seen a handful of times. The chain carries TRBV5-1 and TRBJ2-2; 11 positions match TRBD2. Trimming took 3 bases from V and 8 from J; bases not matched to a gene: 12. Germline V gene lookup returns CDR1 SGHRS and CDR2 YFSETQ. There are 17 residues in the CDR3. The CDR3 sequence: CASSWNLAGGPRGELFF. CDR3 DNA sequence: TGCGCCAGCAGCTGGAACTTAGCGGGAGGGCCGAGGGGGGAGCTGTTTTTT.

V is TRBV11-2 and J is TRBJ1-2, with 8 nucleotides matching TRBD1. This CDR3 is built from 15 residues. J gave up 2 bases and V 4 bases, and 6 bases lay outside the gene matches. The germline V gene has CDR1 SGHAT and CDR2 FQNNGV. CDR3 sequence: CASSSRQGRNYGYTF. The CDR3 coding sequence is TGTGCCAGCAGCTCCAGACAGGGGCGCAACTATGGCTACACCTTC.

CDR3 nucleotide sequence: TGTGCCAGTACCAGGGACAGGGGCATCAATCAGCCCCAGCATTTT. Its translation: CASTRDRGINQPQHF. The chain links TRBV19 to TRBJ1-5; 10 bases line up with TRBD1. The CDR3 spans 15 residues. V was pared by 7 bases and J by 3 bases, with 6 bases of the junction left unmatched. The germline V gene has CDR1 LNHDA and CDR2 SQIVND (reference sequence).

Comment on this clone: Mismatch with germline at one junction end may stem from a read error. The sample carries other DNA sequences with the same CDR3. The chain employs TRBV6-5 and TRBJ1-1; D unresolved. The CDR3 covers 13 residues. The germline V gene has CDR1 MNHEY and CDR2 SVGAGI. The CDR3: CASSYSLNTEAFF. In DNA form, the CDR3 reads TGCGCCAGCAGTTACAGTCTGAACACTGAAGCTTTCTTT.

V usage is TRBV28 and J usage is TRBJ1-2; D possibly corresponds to TRBD1 (6 bases). The CDR3 has 15 residues. Trimming took 3 bases from V and 8 from J, leaving 19 bases between them. Germline lookup yields CDR1 MDHEN and CDR2 SYDVKM. The chain's CDR3 is CASSLLRGSIRGYTF. The CDR3 nucleotides are TGTGCCAGCAGTTTGTTGAGGGGGTCGATTAGGGGCTACACCTTC.

The CDR3 is CASRPLGQRTQYF. The CDR3 DNA is TGTGCCAGCAGGCCGCTTGGACAGAGGACGCAGTATTTT. This chain links TRBV28 with TRBJ2-3; TRBD1 is a possible D gene (6 bases). CDR3 length: 13 amino acids. Per the germline V gene, CDR1 is MDHEN and CDR2 is SYDVKM. Trimming left V 6 bases short and J 9 bases short, with 16 bases between.

This clone was observed once. The V and J genes are TRBV7-9 and TRBJ1-1; D unresolved. The germline CDR1 and CDR2 sequences are SEHNR and FQNEAQ (reference sequence). CDR3 length: 14 residues. Trimming stripped 4 bases from V and 0 bases from J, with 9 bases between. As DNA, the CDR3 is TGTGCCAGCAGCTCTCTAATTCTGAACACTGAAGCTTTCTTT. Translating it yields CASSSLILNTEAFF.

The rearrangement uses TRBV6-5 and TRBJ2-2, with D possibly being TRBD1 (6 bases). This CDR3 is built from 14 residues. CDR1 and CDR2 from the germline V gene are MNHEY and SVGAGI. Between the trimmed V and J ends, which lost 5 bases and 4 bases, there was a span of 11 bases. CDR3 bases: TGTGCCAGCAGTCTTCACAGGGTCACCGGGGAGCTGTTTTTT. Protein: CASSLHRVTGELFF.

The chain recombines TRBV4-1 with TRBJ1-5, with 7 bases fitting TRBD1. The CDR3 has 14 residues. Germline assignment: CDR1 MGHRA and CDR2 YSYEKL. After removal of 3 bases from V and 2 bases from J, the junction contained 1 base not matched to a gene. CDR3 amino acids: CASSHQGGNQPQHF. CDR3 nucleotides: TGCGCCAGCAGCCACCAGGGGGGCAATCAGCCCCAGCATTTT.

This sequence joins TRBV5-1 and TRBJ2-1; D gene unclear. The CDR3 spans 16 residues. V lost 2 bases to trimming and J lost 4 bases, with 16 bases between them. Germline CDR1 SGHRS, CDR2 YFSETQ. In DNA, the CDR3 is TGCGCCAGCAGCTTTATGTCCGTGATTCTTTACAATGAGCAGTTCTTC. It yields the protein CASSFMSVILYNEQFF.

This clone has a single count. V gene TRBV6-1 combines with J gene TRBJ1-2, with D perhaps matching TRBD1 (5 bases). V was trimmed by 4 bases and J by 10 bases, leaving 10 bases between them. The CDR3 has 11 residues. From germline, CDR1 is MNHNS and CDR2 SASEGT. The CDR3 DNA follows: TGTGCCAGCAGTGGTGGTGGGACCTACACCTTC. It encodes CASSGGGTYTF.

This clone showed up just once. The chain joins TRBV19 to TRBJ2-5, with 7 nucleotides matching TRBD2. V shed 7 bases, J shed 1 base, and the junction held 9 bases outside the gene matches. The CDR3 loop spans 15 amino acids. The germline gives CDR1 LNHDA, CDR2 SQIVND (reference sequence). The CDR3 DNA is TGTGCCAGTACTTGGTCTAGCGGACTCCAAGAGACCCAGTACTTC. Translated: CASTWSSGLQETQYF.

The gene calls are TRBV19 and TRBJ1-1, with D perhaps TRBD1 (5 bases). V was trimmed by 7 bases and J by 10 bases, leaving 16 bases between them. The CDR3 totals 12 residues. Germline V gives CDR1 LNHDA, CDR2 SQIVND (reference sequence). The CDR3 reads CASISLTGPAFF. CDR3 DNA sequence: TGTGCCAGTATCAGCTTAACAGGACCAGCTTTCTTT. Complete variable domain (other parts from reference TRBV19 and TRBJ1-1): DGGITQSPKYLFRKEGQNVTLSCEQNLNHDAMYWYRQDPGQGLRLIYYSQIVNDFQKGDIAEGYSVSREKKESFPLTVTSAQKNPTAFYLCASISLTGPAFFGQGTRLTVV.